This T cell receptor beta chain was identified during a study of blood T cells in healthy people across ages. The use of a sample-barcoded 5' primer and a J-beta primer mix characterized a second PCR of roughly 7 to 11 cycles. MiXCR, run by TCRdb on the 5' RACE reads, gives a single entry per CDR3 protein. Here the sample spans around 650,000 distinct CDR3 sequences, around 41% being singletons. Total RNA extracted from each sample amounted to at least 6 micrograms. Germline V lookup: CDR1 SGHRS, CDR2 YFSETQ. Trimming cost V 4 bases and J 0 bases, with 14 bases left between them. The CDR3 runs 16 residues.

V is TRBV5-1 and J is TRBJ2-4, with D perhaps being TRBD1 or TRBD2 (5 bases each). The sequence was obtained from a man at least 80 years old in good health. Sequenced input: blood. The CDR3 here is CASSGTGTVAKNIQYF. The CDR3 DNA follows: TGCGCCAGCAGCGGAACCGGGACCGTAGCCAAAAACATTCAGTACTTC.